This T cell receptor beta chain was found in a study of T cell responses to AZD1222 COVID-19 vaccine. Study outcomes and limitations: Spike was spanned by vaccine-associated CD4 TCRs, which were dominant at 160-218 and 743-854. Unmutated variant regions are reportedly the target of nearly half of TCRs that are spike-specific. Recipients of two AZD1222 doses showed rising Spike-specific TCR breadth and depth. Females made up more of the donors, who were largely white British, and clonal diversity may have come out too low.

The CDR3 covers 16 residues. The V and J ends lost 0 bases and 3 bases respectively, with 11 bases between them. Germline V gives CDR1 SEHNR, CDR2 FQNEAQ (reference sequence). With regard to this clone: Its target is unknown.

Assay: immunoSEQ multiplex PCR; the TCRdb copy retains only in-frame clones and omits some. The sample shows about 92,000 clones, around 90% of them seen only once. The sample here was peripheral blood, taken on day 0 of AZD1222 vaccination. The TCR originated in an adult in good health. The J gene is TRBJ1-4, the V gene TRBV7-9; weak D call: TRBD1 (5 bases). DNA of the CDR3: TGTGCCAGCAGCTTAGCCCTGGCGGGACCTAATGAAAAACTGTTTTTT. Residues: CASSLALAGPNEKLFF.